One T cell receptor beta chain is described in this entry. Its antigen is currently unknown. The data derive from a study of Ad26.COV2.S vaccination and SARS-CoV-2 variants. Study at large: Ad26.COV2.S given intramuscularly, once or twice 56 days apart.

Study results and limitations: Analyses that measured TCR breadth and depth may have underestimated total T cell responses. Breadth of non-spike TCRs did not differ between vaccinees and placebo recipients. Marked by substantial breadth, spike-specific CD8+ and CD4+ T cell responses were reportedly seen after vaccination.

Regarding treatment: roughly 20 received Ad26.COV2.S at low or high dose, single or two shots; 5 received placebo; per-sample allocation not given. At day 63 after the first vaccine or placebo injection, samples were drawn. Clones were sequenced by immunoSEQ multiplex PCR, and TCRdb holds only the in-frame ones, with some missing. Among roughly 400,000 clones, about 92% were seen once, and the ten largest hold about 4.1%. The V end was cut by 2 bases, the J end by 9 bases, with 5 bases between. Germline V CDR1 and CDR2: MNHEY, SVGEGT. There are 11 residues in the CDR3. The material sequenced was peripheral blood, taken in a trial of Ad26.COV2.S vaccine versus placebo. The chain uses TRBV6-2 or TRBV6-3 and TRBJ2-1; D is uncertain. This TCR came from a person between 18 and 59 years old who received the Ad26.COV2.S COVID-19 vaccine or a placebo. The CDR3 loop reads CASSYGTEQFF. CDR3 DNA: TGTGCCAGCAGTTACGGTACTGAGCAGTTCTTC.